The 17 T cell receptor beta chains in this list originate from one sample, sequenced in a study of CXCR3-negative and CXCR3-positive naive CD8 T cells. Study-level points and caveats: For CXCR3-positive naive cells, TRB CDR3s were more hydrophobic than those of CXCR3-negative naive cells.

No antigen is known for these receptors. Libraries were UMI-labeled 5' RACE TRB cDNA. TCRdb reprocessed the 5' RACE reads, keeping one entry per CDR3 protein, no DNA. The listing contains some 150,000 distinct CDR3 sequences. The specimen was naive CXCR3+ CD8+ T cells from blood. Subset noted: CD45RO-CCR7+CD27+CD95- naive CD8+ T cells expressing CXCR3 (TNR3+). Receptor source: a human donor in good health. Some clones in this sample may be carry-over from other donors' samples.

CDR3 in amino acids: CASSVANFGRSSTDTQYF. The chain is built from TRBV9 and TRBJ2-3. The CDR3 covers 18 residues. The germline V gene encodes CDR1 SGDLS and CDR2 YYNGEE.

This sequence joins TRBV28 and TRBJ1-1. Germline-derived CDR1 and CDR2 are MDHEN and SYDVKM. The CDR3 extends over 14 amino acids. The CDR3 loop is CASSSTPRHTEAFF.

This sequence joins TRBV9 and TRBJ2-1; the D call of TRBD1 rests on TCRdb alone, since no DNA is present to check it. The CDR3 length is 15 residues. Germline CDR1 and CDR2: SGDLS and YYNGEE. The CDR3 region is CASSASGGAYNEQFF.

This sequence joins TRBV4-3 and TRBJ2-5; with no DNA, the TCRdb D assignment of TRBD1 cannot be verified. The CDR3 sequence is 16 residues long. CDR1 LGHNA and CDR2 YSLEER come from the germline V gene. CDR3 region: CASSQDRDRGLETQYF.

The chain combines TRBV7-2 with TRBJ2-6; TCRdb proposes TRBD1, but this gene call is untestable without DNA. The CDR3 is 19 amino acids. CDR1 is SGHTA, CDR2 FQGNSA, per germline. The CDR3 protein is CASSLAVRGWGSGANVLTF.

The V call is TRBV5-6, the J call TRBJ1-6. Germline V gives CDR1 SGHDT, CDR2 YYEEEE. The CDR3 consists of 16 residues. CDR3 region: CASSLARSSYNSPLHF.

The chain links TRBV12-3 or TRBV12-4 to TRBJ2-7; absent DNA, TCRdb's TRBD2 call cannot be checked. The CDR3 has 16 amino acids. CDR3 amino acids: CASSPWGASGSGEQYF.

The rearrangement links TRBV19 to TRBJ1-1; the D call from TCRdb, TRBD1, cannot be confirmed without DNA. The CDR3 is 14 amino acids. Germline values: CDR1 LNHDA, CDR2 SQIVND (reference sequence). The CDR3 region is CASSIAGLGTEAFF.

The genes are TRBV4-3 and TRBJ2-7; TCRdb proposes TRBD1, but this gene call is untestable without DNA. Germline CDR1 is LGHNA and CDR2 is YSLEER. The CDR3 sequence is 16 residues long. CDR3: CASSQEGAGYSYEQYF.

The CDR3 spells CASSGSPATRGYTF. The chain uses TRBV2 and TRBJ1-2. The germline V gene has CDR1 SNHLY and CDR2 FYNNEI. The CDR3 sequence is 14 residues long.

This chain joins TRBV27 and TRBJ2-7; with no DNA, the TCRdb D assignment of TRBD2 cannot be verified. Germline V gene sequence: CDR1 MNHEY, CDR2 SMNVEV (reference sequence). The CDR3 length is 14 residues. The CDR3 protein is CASSWTSGGYEQYF.

The chain employs TRBV7-9 and TRBJ2-3. CDR1 and CDR2 from the germline V gene are SEHNR and FQNEAQ (reference sequence). This CDR3 spans 13 amino acids. CDR3 sequence: CASSLVITDTQYF.

This rearrangement joins TRBV29-1 to TRBJ2-1. CDR3 size: 11 residues. CDR1 SQVTM and CDR2 ANQGSEA come from the germline V gene. The CDR3 is CSVPFSGWQFF.

V is TRBV25-1 and J is TRBJ2-6. The CDR3 sequence is 13 residues long. Germline V gene data show CDR1 as MGHDK and CDR2 as SYGVNS. CDR3 residues: CASSEAGANVLTF.

CDR3 residues: CSARLTISYEQYF. This chain uses TRBV20-1 with TRBJ2-7. Germline-derived CDR1 and CDR2 are DFQATT and SNEGSKA (reference sequence). The CDR3 is made up of 13 amino acids.

CDR3 amino acids: CASSLGQSSYEQYF. V is TRBV5-1 and J is TRBJ2-7; with no DNA, the TCRdb D assignment of TRBD1 cannot be verified. This CDR3 has 14 residues. Germline V gene sequence: CDR1 SGHRS, CDR2 YFSETQ.

This rearrangement joins TRBV10-2 to TRBJ2-5; with no DNA, the TCRdb D assignment of TRBD2 cannot be verified. The CDR3 totals 16 residues. Germline V lookup: CDR1 WSHSY, CDR2 SAAADI. The CDR3 loop reads CASSLQLAGTQETQYF.